Following are 13 T cell receptor beta chains from one sample sequenced in a study of cytomegalovirus exposure and HLA in healthy donors. A multiplex PCR was run with 60 Vbeta primers and 13 Jbeta primers. TCRdb keeps only in-frame clones here, not all; method: immunoSEQ multiplex PCR. The table has roughly 100,000 clones, over 70% seen once. Sequences were obtained from PBMCs. These TCRs come from a male donor in good health and CMV-seronegative.

The V gene is TRBV7-8, the J gene TRBJ2-1; 12 bases align to TRBD2. The CDR3 consists of 15 residues. V lost 3 bases and J lost 9; bases outside the gene matches: 6. CDR1 is SGHVS, CDR2 FQNEAQ, per germline. The CDR3 bases are TGTGCCAGCAGCTTCGCTAGCGGGAGGGCCCGTGAGCAGTTCTTC. Amino acid sequence: CASSFASGRAREQFF.

The rearrangement uses TRBV5-8 and TRBJ2-7, with D unclear. Trimming removed 7 bases at V and 7 bases at J, with 15 bases between. This CDR3 has 12 residues. Germline V lookup: CDR1 SGHTS, CDR2 YDEGEE. CDR3 protein: CASDRAMGEQYF. The CDR3 DNA reads TGTGCCAGCGACCGAGCGATGGGTGAGCAGTACTTC.

This clone was seen just once. The chain joins TRBV2 to TRBJ1-5; D perhaps matches TRBD1 (6 bases). The V gene's germline CDR1 is SNHLY and CDR2 FYNNEI. The germline V and J ends were trimmed by 4 bases and 6 bases, with 13 bases remaining between them. The CDR3 is 14 amino acids. The CDR3 is CASSAQGSRQPQHF. The CDR3 DNA follows: TGTGCCAGCAGTGCCCAGGGGTCCCGTCAGCCCCAGCATTTT. The full variable domain, with the rest looked up from reference TRBV2 and TRBJ1-5, is EPEVTQTPSHQVTQMGQEVILRCVPISNHLYFYWYRQILGQKVEFLVSFYNNEISEKSEIFDDQFSVERPDGSNFTLKIRSTKLEDSAMYFCASSAQGSRQPQHFGDGTRLSIL.

The V call is TRBV4-3, the J call TRBJ1-6, with 7 bases that match TRBD1. Per germline, CDR1 LGHNA and CDR2 YSLEER. Trimming cost V 4 bases and J 5 bases; bases outside gene matches: 2. The CDR3 totals 14 residues. CDR3 DNA sequence: TGCGCCAGCAGCCTCGGGACAGATAATTCACCCCTCCACTTT. This gives the protein CASSLGTDNSPLHF.

This sequence joins TRBV7-9 and TRBJ1-1, with D perhaps TRBD1 (5 bases). Trimming took off 5 bases at V and 5 bases at J, with 15 bases between the two ends. Per germline, CDR1 SEHNR and CDR2 FQNEAQ (reference sequence). CDR3 size: 14 residues. CDR3 sequence reads: CASSPQGLGTEAFF. DNA of the CDR3: TGTGCCAGCAGCCCCCAGGGTCTCGGTACTGAAGCTTTCTTT.

The chain combines TRBV4-1 with TRBJ1-2; 7 bases map to TRBD1. The CDR3 spans 15 residues. Germline lookup yields CDR1 MGHRA and CDR2 YSYEKL. Trimming removed 0 bases from V and 5 bases from J; junction bases left unmatched: 6. The CDR3 loop reads CASSQDLQGKYGYTF. The CDR3 DNA reads as TGCGCCAGCAGCCAAGACCTACAGGGGAAATATGGCTACACCTTC.

The gene calls are TRBV28 and TRBJ1-1; weak D call: TRBD1 (5 bases). V dropped 5 bases and J dropped 10 bases, with 17 bases sitting between them. This CDR3 region has 13 residues. The germline gives CDR1 MDHEN, CDR2 SYDVKM. The CDR3 loop reads CASSLAIQGSAFF. The CDR3 DNA is TGTGCCAGCAGTCTCGCAATTCAGGGATCAGCTTTCTTT.

The J gene is TRBJ1-2, the V gene TRBV29-1, with 11 bases aligning to TRBD1. CDR3 length equals 13 residues. Germline assignment: CDR1 SQVTM and CDR2 ANQGSEA. V trimming: 5 bases; J trimming: 5 bases; junction bases outside the gene matches: 4. In nucleotides, the CDR3 is TGCAGCGTTTGGACAGGGGGCGGTTATGGCTACACCTTC. Translated, it gives CSVWTGGGYGYTF. Supplemented by reference TRBV29-1 and TRBJ1-2, the full variable domain reads SAVISQKPSRDICQRGTSLTIQCQVDSQVTMMFWYRQQPGQSLTLIATANQGSEATYESGFVIDKFPISRPNLTFSTLTVSNMSPEDSSIYLCSVWTGGGYGYTFGSGTRLTVV.

This chain uses TRBV5-6 with TRBJ2-5, with 7 bases aligning to TRBD1. Germline V CDR1 and CDR2: SGHDT, YYEEEE. V lost 5 bases and J lost 4; bases outside the gene matches: 11. The CDR3 is made up of 15 amino acids. CDR3 protein: CASRYRGEGPETQYF. Written as DNA, the CDR3 is TGTGCCAGCAGATACAGGGGCGAAGGTCCAGAGACCCAGTACTTC.

The rearrangement joins TRBV5-1 to TRBJ2-6, with TRBD2 as a possible D gene (5 bases). There are 17 residues in the CDR3. Germline CDR1 reads SGHRS; CDR2 reads YFSETQ. The germline V and J ends were trimmed by 3 bases and 0 bases, with 13 bases remaining between them. In DNA, the CDR3 is TGCGCCAGCAGCTCCGGCCTAGCCCCCTCTGGGGCCAACGTCCTGACTTTC. This sequence encodes CASSSGLAPSGANVLTF.

V gene TRBV5-1 combines with J gene TRBJ2-5; 7 nucleotides align to TRBD2. The end of the DNA is better explained by TRBJ2-7, so the J call may be wrong. Germline V gives CDR1 SGHRS, CDR2 YFSETQ. This CDR3 is 15 amino acids long. CDR3 in amino acids: CASSLGRELGYEQYF. CDR3 nucleotide sequence: TGCGCCAGCAGCTTGGGGCGGGAGTTAGGCTACGAGCAGTACTTC.

V is TRBV5-1 and J is TRBJ2-1; TRBD2 matches at 8 bases. The germline gives CDR1 SGHRS, CDR2 YFSETQ. The junction had 4 bases not matched to a gene; V was cut back by 3 bases and J by 2 bases. The CDR3 sequence is 15 residues long. In nucleotides, the CDR3 is TGCGCCAGCAGCTCAGCGGGAGAGACCTACAATGAGCAGTTCTTC. This gives the protein CASSSAGETYNEQFF.

The chain combines TRBV9 with TRBJ2-5; 7 bases line up with TRBD1. The V gene end was trimmed by 3 bases and the J gene end by 3 bases; junction bases not matched to a gene: 2. The germline V gene encodes CDR1 SGDLS and CDR2 YYNGEE. The CDR3 totals 13 residues. The CDR3 coding sequence is TGTGCCAGCAGCGCAACAGGGGAAGAGACCCAGTACTTC. Its translation is CASSATGEETQYF.